The subject of this entry is one T cell receptor (beta chain). Its specificity is unknown. TCRdb's table, derived via immunoSEQ multiplex PCR, lists solely in-frame clones and lacks some. The sample shows about 320,000 clones, approximately 86% of them seen only once. These data belong to a study of Ad26.COV2.S vaccination and SARS-CoV-2 variants. Study-wide points: An underestimation of total T cell responses may have resulted from the TCR breadth and depth analyses.

This CDR3 contains 14 residues. Deletions cut 7 bases from V and 2 bases from J, with 12 bases between. CDR1 and CDR2 (germline): SNHLY, FYNNEI. Treatment of the sample: around 19 received Ad26.COV2.S at low or high dose, single or two shots; about 5 received placebo; per-sample allocation not given. Each sample was drawn 63 days after the first injection (of vaccine or placebo). The TCR comes from a person aged 18-65 years who received the Ad26.COV2.S COVID-19 vaccine or a placebo. V is TRBV2 and J is TRBJ1-3; TRBD1 is a possible D gene (5 bases). Here the sequenced sample was peripheral blood, taken in a trial of Ad26.COV2.S vaccine versus placebo. The CDR3 loop is CASKRGQAGNTIYF. CDR3 DNA: TGTGCCAGCAAGAGGGGCCAGGCTGGAAACACCATATATTTT.